This T cell receptor beta chain was captured in a study of CD8+CD57+ T cells in acquired aplastic anemia. Study findings and constraints: Patients and controls were not found to differ significantly in CD8+ Simpson's diversity. The same twenty-nine CD8+ CDR3 sequences occurred in patients and in controls.

The V end was cut by 7 bases, the J end by 5 bases, with 23 bases between. The germline V gene has CDR1 SGHAT and CDR2 FQDESV (reference sequence). The CDR3 extends over 17 amino acids. It was patients with CD8+CD57+ cell expansion by flow cytometry who were chosen for sequencing. There was no therapy given to any patient before the blood sampling took place. As to this clonotype: What it recognizes is unknown.

TCR beta VDJ and CDR3 profiling used genomic DNA as template. TCRdb re-called the reads through MiXCR, storing one row per CDR3 protein. Of some 120,000 distinct CDR3 sequences listed, approximately 50% were seen once; the top ten hold approximately 28%. The V and J genes are TRBV11-1 and TRBJ2-2, with D perhaps matching TRBD1 (5 bases). The sequencing input was sorted CD4+, CD8+, or CD8+CD57+ T cells (not recorded which) from PBMCs. The clonotype was recovered from a human donor with aplastic anemia. CDR3 region: CASIQRGSRDWTGELFF. In DNA form, the CDR3 reads TGTGCCAGCATCCAAAGGGGCTCCCGAGATTGGACCGGGGAGCTGTTTTTT.